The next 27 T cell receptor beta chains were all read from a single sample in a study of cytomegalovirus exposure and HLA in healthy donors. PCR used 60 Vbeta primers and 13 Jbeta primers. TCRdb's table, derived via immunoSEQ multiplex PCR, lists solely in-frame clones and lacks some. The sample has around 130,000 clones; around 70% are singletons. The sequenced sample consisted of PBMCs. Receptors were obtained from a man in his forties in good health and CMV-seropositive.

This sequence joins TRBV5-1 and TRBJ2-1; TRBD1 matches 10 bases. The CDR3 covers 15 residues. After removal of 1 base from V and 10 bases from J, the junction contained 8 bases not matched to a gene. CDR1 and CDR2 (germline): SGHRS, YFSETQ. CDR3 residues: CASSLTRDRGWEQFF. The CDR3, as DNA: TGCGCCAGCAGCTTGACCCGGGACAGGGGTTGGGAGCAGTTCTTC. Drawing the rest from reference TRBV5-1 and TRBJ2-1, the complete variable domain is KAGVTQTPRYLIKTRGQQVTLSCSPISGHRSVSWYQQTPGQGLQFLFEYFSETQRNKGNFPGRFSGRQFSNSRSEMNVSTLELGDSALYLCASSLTRDRGWEQFFGPGTRLTVL.

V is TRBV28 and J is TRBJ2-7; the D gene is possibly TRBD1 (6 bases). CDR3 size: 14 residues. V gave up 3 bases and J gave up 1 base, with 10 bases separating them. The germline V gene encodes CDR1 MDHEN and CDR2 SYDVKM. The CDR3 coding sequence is TGTGCCAGCAGTTTGCAGGGGTTATCCTACGAGCAGTACTTC. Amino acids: CASSLQGLSYEQYF.

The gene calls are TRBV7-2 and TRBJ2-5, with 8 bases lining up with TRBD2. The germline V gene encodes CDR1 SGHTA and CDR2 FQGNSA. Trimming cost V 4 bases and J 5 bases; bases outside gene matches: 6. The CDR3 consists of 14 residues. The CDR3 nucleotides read TGTGCCAGCAGCTCGGGAGGGGCCGGGGAGACCCAGTACTTC. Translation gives CASSSGGAGETQYF.

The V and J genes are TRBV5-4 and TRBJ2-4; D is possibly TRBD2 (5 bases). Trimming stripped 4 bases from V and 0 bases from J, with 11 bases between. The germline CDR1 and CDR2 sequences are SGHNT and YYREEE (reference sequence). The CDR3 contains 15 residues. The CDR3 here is CASSRDLVAKNIQYF. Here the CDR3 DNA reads TGTGCCAGCAGCCGGGATCTCGTAGCCAAAAACATTCAGTACTTC.

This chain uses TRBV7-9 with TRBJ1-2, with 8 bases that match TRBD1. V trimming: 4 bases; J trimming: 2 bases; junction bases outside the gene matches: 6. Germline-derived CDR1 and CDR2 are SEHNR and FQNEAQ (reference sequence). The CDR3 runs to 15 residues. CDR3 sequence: CASSSWDRKNYGYTF. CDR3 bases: TGTGCCAGCAGCTCCTGGGACAGGAAGAACTATGGCTACACCTTC.

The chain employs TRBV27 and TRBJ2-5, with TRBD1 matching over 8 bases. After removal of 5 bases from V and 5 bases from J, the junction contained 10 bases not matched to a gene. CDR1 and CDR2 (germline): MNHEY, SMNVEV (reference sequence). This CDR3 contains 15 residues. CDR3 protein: CASSPARGLGETQYF. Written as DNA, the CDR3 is TGTGCCAGCAGTCCGGCCAGGGGGCTAGGGGAGACCCAGTACTTC.

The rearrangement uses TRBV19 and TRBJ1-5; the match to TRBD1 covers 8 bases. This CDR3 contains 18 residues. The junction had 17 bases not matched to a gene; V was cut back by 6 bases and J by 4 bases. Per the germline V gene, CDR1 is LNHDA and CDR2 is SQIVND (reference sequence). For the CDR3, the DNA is TGTGCCAGTAGATCTACCGGCCAGACAGGGGACGGTAATCAGCCCCAGCATTTT. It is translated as CASRSTGQTGDGNQPQHF. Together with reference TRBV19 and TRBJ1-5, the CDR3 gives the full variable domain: DGGITQSPKYLFRKEGQNVTLSCEQNLNHDAMYWYRQDPGQGLRLIYYSQIVNDFQKGDIAEGYSVSREKKESFPLTVTSAQKNPTAFYLCASRSTGQTGDGNQPQHFGDGTRLSIL.

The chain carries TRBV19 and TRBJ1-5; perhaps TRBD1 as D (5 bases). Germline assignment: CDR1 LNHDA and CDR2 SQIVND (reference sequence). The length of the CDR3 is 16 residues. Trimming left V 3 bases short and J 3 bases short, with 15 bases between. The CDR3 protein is CASSIGPGGTNQPQHF. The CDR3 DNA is TGTGCCAGTAGTATTGGCCCTGGGGGGACCAATCAGCCCCAGCATTTT.

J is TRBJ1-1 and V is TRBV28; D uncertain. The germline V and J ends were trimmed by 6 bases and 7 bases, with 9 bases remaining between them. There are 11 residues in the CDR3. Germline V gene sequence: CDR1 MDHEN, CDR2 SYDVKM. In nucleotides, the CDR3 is TGTGCCAGCAGATCGACAAGTGAAGCTTTCTTT. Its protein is CASRSTSEAFF.

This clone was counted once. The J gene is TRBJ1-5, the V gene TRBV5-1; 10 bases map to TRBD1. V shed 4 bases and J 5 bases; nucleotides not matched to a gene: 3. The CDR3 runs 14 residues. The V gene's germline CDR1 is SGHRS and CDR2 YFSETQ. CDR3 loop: CASSVGTGDQPQHF. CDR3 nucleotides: TGCGCCAGCAGCGTAGGGACAGGGGATCAGCCCCAGCATTTT.

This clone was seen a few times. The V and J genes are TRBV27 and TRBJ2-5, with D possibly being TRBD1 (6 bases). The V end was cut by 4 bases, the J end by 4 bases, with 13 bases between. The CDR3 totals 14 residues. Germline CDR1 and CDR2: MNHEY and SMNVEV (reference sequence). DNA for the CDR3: TGTGCCAGCAGTTCCCTTACAGGGAGAGAGACCCAGTACTTC. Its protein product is CASSSLTGRETQYF.

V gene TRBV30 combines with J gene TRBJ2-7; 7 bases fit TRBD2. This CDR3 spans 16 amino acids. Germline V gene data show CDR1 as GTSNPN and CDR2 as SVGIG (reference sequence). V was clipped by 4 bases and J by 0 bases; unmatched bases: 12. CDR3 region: CAWTLGGGGLSYEQYF. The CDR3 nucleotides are TGTGCCTGGACCTTGGGGGGGGGAGGCCTCTCCTACGAGCAGTACTTC.

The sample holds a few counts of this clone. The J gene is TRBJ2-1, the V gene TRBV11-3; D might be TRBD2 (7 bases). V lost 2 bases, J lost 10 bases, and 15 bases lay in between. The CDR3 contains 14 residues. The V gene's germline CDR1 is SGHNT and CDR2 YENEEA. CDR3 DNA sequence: TGTGCCAGCAGCTTAAGGGGGGCTAGCGGCGAGCAGTTCTTC. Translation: CASSLRGASGEQFF.

The CDR3 protein is CASSPVGQGPMNTEAFF. The CDR3 nucleotides are TGTGCCAGCAGTCCAGTTGGACAGGGACCCATGAACACTGAAGCTTTCTTT. This chain joins TRBV28 and TRBJ1-1; 8 bases agree with TRBD1. The ends lost 5 bases at V and 0 bases at J; junction bases unmatched: 11. The CDR3 consists of 17 residues. The germline V gene has CDR1 MDHEN and CDR2 SYDVKM.

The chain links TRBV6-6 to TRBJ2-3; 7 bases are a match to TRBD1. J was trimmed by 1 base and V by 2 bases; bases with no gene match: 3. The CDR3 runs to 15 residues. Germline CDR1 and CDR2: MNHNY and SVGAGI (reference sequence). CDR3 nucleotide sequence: TGTGCCAGCAGTTACAGGACAGGCCGCACAGATACGCAGTATTTT. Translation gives CASSYRTGRTDTQYF.

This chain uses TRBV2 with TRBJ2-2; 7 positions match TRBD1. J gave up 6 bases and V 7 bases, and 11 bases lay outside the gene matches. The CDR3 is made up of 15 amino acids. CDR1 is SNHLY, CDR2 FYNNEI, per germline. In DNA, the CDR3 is TGTGCCAGCAAAGACAGGGCGTGGGCGTCCGGGGAGCTGTTTTTT. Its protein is CASKDRAWASGELFF.

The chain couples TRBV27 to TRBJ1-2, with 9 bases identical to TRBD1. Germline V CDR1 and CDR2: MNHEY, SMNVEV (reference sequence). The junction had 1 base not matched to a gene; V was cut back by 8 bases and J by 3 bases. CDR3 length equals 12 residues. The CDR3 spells CASGDRDYGYTF. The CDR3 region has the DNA TGTGCCAGCGGGGACAGGGACTATGGCTACACCTTC.

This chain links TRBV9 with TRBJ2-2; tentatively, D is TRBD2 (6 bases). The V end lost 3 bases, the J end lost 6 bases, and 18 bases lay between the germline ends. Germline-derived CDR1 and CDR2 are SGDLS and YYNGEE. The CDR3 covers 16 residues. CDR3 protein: CASSATLNWEAGELFF. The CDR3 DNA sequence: TGTGCCAGCAGCGCAACCCTGAATTGGGAGGCCGGGGAGCTGTTTTTT.

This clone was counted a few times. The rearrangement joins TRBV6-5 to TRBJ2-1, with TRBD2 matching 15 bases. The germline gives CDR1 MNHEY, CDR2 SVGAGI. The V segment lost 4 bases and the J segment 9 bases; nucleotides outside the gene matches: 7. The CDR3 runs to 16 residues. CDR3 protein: CASSSWTSGRVGEQFF. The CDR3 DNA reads TGTGCCAGCAGTTCGTGGACTAGCGGGAGGGTGGGTGAGCAGTTCTTC.

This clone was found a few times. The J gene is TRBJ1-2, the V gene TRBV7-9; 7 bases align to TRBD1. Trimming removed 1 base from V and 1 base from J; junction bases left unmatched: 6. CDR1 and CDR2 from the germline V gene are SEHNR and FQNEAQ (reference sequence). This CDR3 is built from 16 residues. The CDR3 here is CASSLGDRVVNYGYTF. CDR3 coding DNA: TGTGCCAGCAGCTTAGGCGACAGGGTAGTTAACTATGGCTACACCTTC.

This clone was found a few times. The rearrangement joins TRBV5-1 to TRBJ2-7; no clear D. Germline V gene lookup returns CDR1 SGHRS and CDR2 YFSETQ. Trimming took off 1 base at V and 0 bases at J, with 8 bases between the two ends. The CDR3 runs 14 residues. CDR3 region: CASSLQTDSYEQYF. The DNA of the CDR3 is TGCGCCAGCAGCTTGCAAACAGACTCCTACGAGCAGTACTTC.

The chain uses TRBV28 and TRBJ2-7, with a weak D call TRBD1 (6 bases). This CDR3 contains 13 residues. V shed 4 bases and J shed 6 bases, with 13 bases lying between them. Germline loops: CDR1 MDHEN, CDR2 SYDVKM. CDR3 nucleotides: TGTGCCAGCAGTTCACAGGGATTAGGCGAGCAGTACTTC. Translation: CASSSQGLGEQYF.

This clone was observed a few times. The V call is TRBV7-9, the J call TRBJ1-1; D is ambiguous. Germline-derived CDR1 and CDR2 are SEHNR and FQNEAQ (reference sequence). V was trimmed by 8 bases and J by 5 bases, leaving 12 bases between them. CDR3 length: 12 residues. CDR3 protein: CASGLGGTEAFF. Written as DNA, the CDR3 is TGTGCCAGCGGCCTAGGAGGGACTGAAGCTTTCTTT.

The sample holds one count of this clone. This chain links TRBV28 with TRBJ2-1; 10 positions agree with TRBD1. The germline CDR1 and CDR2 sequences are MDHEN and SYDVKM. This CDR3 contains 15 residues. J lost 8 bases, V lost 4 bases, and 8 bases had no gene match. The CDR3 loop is CASSSPGQGRDEQFF. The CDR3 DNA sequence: TGTGCCAGCAGTTCACCGGGACAGGGGAGGGATGAGCAGTTCTTC.

CDR3 nucleotide sequence: TGTGCCAGCAGTGGAGGACTAGCGGGGGGACGCACAGATACGCAGTATTTT. Amino acids: CASSGGLAGGRTDTQYF. The chain carries TRBV2 and TRBJ2-3, with 14 bases identical to TRBD2. With V trimmed by 4 bases and J by 1 base, 4 bases remained unmatched. There are 17 residues in the CDR3. Per germline, CDR1 SNHLY and CDR2 FYNNEI.

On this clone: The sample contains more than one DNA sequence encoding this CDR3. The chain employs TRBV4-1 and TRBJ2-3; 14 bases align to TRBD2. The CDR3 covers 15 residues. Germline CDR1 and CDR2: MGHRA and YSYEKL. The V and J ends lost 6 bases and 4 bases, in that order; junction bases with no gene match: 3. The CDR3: CASSRLAGGPDTQYF. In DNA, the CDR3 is TGCGCCAGCAGTCGACTAGCGGGGGGGCCAGATACGCAGTATTTT.

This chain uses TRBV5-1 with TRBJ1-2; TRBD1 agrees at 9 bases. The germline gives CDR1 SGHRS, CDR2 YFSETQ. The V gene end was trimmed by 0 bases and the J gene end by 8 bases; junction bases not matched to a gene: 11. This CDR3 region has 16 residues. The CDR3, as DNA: TGCGCCAGCAGCTTGGCGGGGACAGGGTTCAGTGAGGGCTACACCTTC. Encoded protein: CASSLAGTGFSEGYTF.